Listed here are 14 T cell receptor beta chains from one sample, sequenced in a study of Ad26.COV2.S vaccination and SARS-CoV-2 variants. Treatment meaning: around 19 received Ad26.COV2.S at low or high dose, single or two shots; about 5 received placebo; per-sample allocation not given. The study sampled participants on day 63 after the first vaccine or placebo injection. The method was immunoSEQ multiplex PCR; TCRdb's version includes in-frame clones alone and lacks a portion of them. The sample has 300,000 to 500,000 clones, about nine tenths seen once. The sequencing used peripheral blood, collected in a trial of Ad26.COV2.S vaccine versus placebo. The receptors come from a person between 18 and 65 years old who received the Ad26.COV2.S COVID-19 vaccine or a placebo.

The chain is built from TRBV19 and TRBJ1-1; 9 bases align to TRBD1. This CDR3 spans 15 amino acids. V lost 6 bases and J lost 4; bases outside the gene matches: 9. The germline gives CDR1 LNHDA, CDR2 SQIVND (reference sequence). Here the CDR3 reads CASRSNRGQSTEAFF. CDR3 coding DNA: TGTGCCAGTAGGAGTAACAGGGGGCAGAGCACTGAAGCTTTCTTT.

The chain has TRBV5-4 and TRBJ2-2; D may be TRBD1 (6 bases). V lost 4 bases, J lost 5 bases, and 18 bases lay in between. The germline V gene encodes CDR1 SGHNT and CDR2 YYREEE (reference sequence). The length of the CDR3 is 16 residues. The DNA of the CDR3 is TGTGCCAGCAGCGGTGGTTTAGGGGGAAGAACCGGGGAGCTGTTTTTT. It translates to CASSGGLGGRTGELFF.

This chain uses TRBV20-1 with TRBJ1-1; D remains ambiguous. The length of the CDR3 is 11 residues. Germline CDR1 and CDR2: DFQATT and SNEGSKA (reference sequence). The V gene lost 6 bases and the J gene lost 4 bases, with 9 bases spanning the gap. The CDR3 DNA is TGCAGTGCCATTAGGACCACTGAAGCTTTCTTT. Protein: CSAIRTTEAFF.

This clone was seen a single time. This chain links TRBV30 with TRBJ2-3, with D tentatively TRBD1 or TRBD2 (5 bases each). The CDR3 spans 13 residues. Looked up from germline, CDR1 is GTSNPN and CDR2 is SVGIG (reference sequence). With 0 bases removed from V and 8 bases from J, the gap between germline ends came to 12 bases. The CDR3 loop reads CAWSVTSGGTQYF. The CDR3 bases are TGTGCCTGGAGTGTGACCTCTGGGGGTACGCAGTATTTT.

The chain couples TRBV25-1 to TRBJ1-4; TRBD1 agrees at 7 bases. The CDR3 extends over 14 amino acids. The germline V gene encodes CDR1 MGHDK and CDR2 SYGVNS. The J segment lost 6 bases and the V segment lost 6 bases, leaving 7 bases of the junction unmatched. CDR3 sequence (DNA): TGTGCCAGCAGATCGGCAGGGGGGGATGAAAAACTGTTTTTT. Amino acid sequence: CASRSAGGDEKLFF.

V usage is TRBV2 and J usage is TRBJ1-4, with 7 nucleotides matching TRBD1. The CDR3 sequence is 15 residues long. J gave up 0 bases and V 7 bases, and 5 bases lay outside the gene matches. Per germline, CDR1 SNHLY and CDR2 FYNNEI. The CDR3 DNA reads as TGTGCCAGCATAAGCAGGGGGGCAACTAATGAAAAACTGTTTTTT. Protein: CASISRGATNEKLFF.

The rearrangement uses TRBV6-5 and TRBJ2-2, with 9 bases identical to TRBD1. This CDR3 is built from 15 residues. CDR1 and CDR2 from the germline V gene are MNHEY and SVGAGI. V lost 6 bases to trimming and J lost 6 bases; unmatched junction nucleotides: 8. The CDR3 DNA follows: TGTGCCAGCAGAAACCGGGACAGGGACGCCGGGGAGCTGTTTTTT. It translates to CASRNRDRDAGELFF.

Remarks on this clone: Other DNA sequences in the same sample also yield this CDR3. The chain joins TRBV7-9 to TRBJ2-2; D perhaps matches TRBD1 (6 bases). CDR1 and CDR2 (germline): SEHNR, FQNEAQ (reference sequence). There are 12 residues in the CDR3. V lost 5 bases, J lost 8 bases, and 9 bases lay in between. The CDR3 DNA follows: TGTGCCAGCAGCCAGGGGTGGGGGGAGCTGTTTTTT. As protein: CASSQGWGELFF.

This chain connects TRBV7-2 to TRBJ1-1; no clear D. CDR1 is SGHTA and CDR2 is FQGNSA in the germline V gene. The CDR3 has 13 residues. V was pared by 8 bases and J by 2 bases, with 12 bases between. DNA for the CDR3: TGTGCCAGCTCCCAGGACCCAAACACTGAAGCTTTCTTT. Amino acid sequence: CASSQDPNTEAFF.

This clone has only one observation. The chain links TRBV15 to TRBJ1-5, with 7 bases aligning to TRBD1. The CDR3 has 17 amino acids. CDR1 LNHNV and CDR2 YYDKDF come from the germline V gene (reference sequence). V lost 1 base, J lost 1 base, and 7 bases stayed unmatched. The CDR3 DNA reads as TGTGCCACCAGCAGAGCCCCAGGGGGATTCAGCAATCAGCCCCAGCATTTT. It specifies CATSRAPGGFSNQPQHF.

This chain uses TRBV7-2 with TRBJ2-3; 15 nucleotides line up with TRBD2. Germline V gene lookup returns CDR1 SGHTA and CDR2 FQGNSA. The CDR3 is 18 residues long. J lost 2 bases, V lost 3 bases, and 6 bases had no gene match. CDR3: CASSFWTSGGEITDTQYF. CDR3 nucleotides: TGTGCCAGCAGCTTTTGGACTAGCGGGGGGGAAATCACAGATACGCAGTATTTT.

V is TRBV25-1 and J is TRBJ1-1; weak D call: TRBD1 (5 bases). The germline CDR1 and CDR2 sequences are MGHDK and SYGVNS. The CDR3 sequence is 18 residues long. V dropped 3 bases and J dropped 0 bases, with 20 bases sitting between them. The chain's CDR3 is CASSDGSRAPFLNTEAFF. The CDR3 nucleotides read TGTGCCAGCAGTGATGGGTCCAGGGCACCATTTTTGAACACTGAAGCTTTCTTT.

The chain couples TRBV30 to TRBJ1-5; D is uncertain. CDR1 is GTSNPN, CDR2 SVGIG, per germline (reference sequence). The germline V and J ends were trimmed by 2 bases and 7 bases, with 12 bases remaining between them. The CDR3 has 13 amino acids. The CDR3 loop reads CAWSWSPGQPQHF. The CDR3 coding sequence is TGTGCCTGGAGTTGGAGTCCCGGACAGCCCCAGCATTTT. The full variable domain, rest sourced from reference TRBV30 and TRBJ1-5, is SQTIHQWPATLVQPVGSPLSLECTVEGTSNPNLYWYRQAAGRGLQLLFYSVGIGQISSEVPQNLSASRPQDRQFILSSKKLLLSDSGFYLCAWSWSPGQPQHFGDGTRLSIL.

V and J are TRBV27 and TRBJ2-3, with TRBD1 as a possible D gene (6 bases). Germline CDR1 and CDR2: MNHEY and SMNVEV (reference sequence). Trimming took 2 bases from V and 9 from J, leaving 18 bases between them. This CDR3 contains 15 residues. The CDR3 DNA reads TGTGCCAGCAGTTTAAGTCTAGGGGGAATGGTAACGCAGTATTTT. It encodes CASSLSLGGMVTQYF.